These 27 T cell receptor beta chains share one sample of origin, sequenced in a study of T cell clonality in common variable immunodeficiency. Study-wide findings and caveats: In common variable immunodeficiency, TCR beta chains reportedly carried fewer deletions and N-nucleotide insertions.

TCRdb's table, derived via immunoSEQ multiplex PCR, lists solely in-frame clones and lacks some. The sample is made up of about 42,000 clones, none counted only once. What these receptors recognize is not known. Sequencing was performed on peripheral blood mononuclear cells. The source is a human donor with common variable immunodeficiency.

At least ten counts were recorded for this clone. Read coverage stops 3 residues before the CDR3 terminus; the germline J gene supplies the remainder. J is TRBJ1-4 and V is TRBV5-6; D is ambiguous. Germline lookup yields CDR1 SGHDT and CDR2 YYEEEE. There are 13 residues in the CDR3. With 2 bases removed from V and 2 bases from J, the gap between germline ends came to 4 bases. The DNA read from the CDR3 is TGTGCCAGCAGCTTATATACTAATGAAAAA. Translating gives CASSLYTNEK. The complete CDR3 sequence is CASSLYTNEKLFF.

This clone was seen ten or more times. The read ends 3 residues shy of where the CDR3 ends; the end is completed using the germline J gene. The genes are TRBV7-2 and TRBJ1-6; 8 bases fit TRBD1. There are 15 residues in the CDR3. The ends lost 1 base at V and 9 bases at J; junction bases unmatched: 5. Looked up from germline, CDR1 is SGHTA and CDR2 is FQGNSA. The CDR3 sequence is CASSLVSGQGSPLHF. The sequenced part of the CDR3 DNA is TGTGCCAGCAGCTTAGTTTCTGGACAGGGTTCACCC. Based on the CDR3 plus reference TRBV7-2 and TRBJ1-6, the full variable domain is GAGVSQSPSNKVTEKGKDVELRCDPISGHTALYWYRQSLGQGLEFLIYFQGNSAPDKSGLPSDRFSAERTGGSVSTLTIQRTQQEDSAVYLCASSLVSGQGSPLHFGNGTRLTVT.

This clone came up many times. The read ends 3 residues before the CDR3 terminus; that terminus is restored from the germline J gene. The chain joins TRBV7-8 to TRBJ2-3, with 10 bases fitting TRBD2. CDR1 and CDR2 from the germline V gene are SGHVS and FQNEAQ. The CDR3 contains 15 residues. V dropped 5 bases and J dropped 3; count of bases not matched to a gene: 5. The CDR3 DNA, read in part, is TGTGCCAGCAGCACCAGCGGGGGGGCTACAGATACG. It encodes CASSTSGGATDT. The entire CDR3 reads CASSTSGGATDTQYF. Together with reference TRBV7-8 and TRBJ2-3, the CDR3 gives the full variable domain: GAGVSQSPRYKVAKRGQDVALRCDPISGHVSLFWYQQALGQGPEFLTYFQNEAQLDKSGLPSDRFFAERPEGSVSTLKIQRTQQEDSAVYLCASSTSGGATDTQYFGPGTRLTVL.

This clone occurred a few times. Read sequence stops 3 residues before the CDR3 end, and the germline J gene provides the missing end. The rearrangement uses TRBV20-1 and TRBJ2-7; D unresolved. This CDR3 is built from 12 residues. The V end lost 0 bases, the J end lost 5 bases, and 8 bases lay between the germline ends. Germline values: CDR1 DFQATT, CDR2 SNEGSKA (reference sequence). The CDR3 DNA, read in part, is TGCAGTGCTAGAGAACCAGTTCACGAG. Its protein product is CSAREPVHE. The full CDR3 reads CSAREPVHEQYF.

At least ten counts were recorded for this clone. The read ends 3 residues early relative to the CDR3; the germline J gene fills the gap. This chain uses TRBV5-1 with TRBJ2-4, with TRBD2 identical over 7 bases. The CDR3 is made up of 16 amino acids. The V and J ends lost 2 bases and 0 bases, in that order; junction bases with no gene match: 5. Germline V CDR1 and CDR2: SGHRS, YFSETQ. CDR3 sequence: CASSFDAGVAKNIQYF. The DNA read from the CDR3 is TGCGCCAGCAGCTTTGACGCGGGGGTAGCCAAAAACATT.

A note on this clone: The read halts 3 residues ahead of the CDR3 end, with the missing end drawn from the germline J gene. This chain joins TRBV19 and TRBJ2-5; D is uncertain. Germline V gene sequence: CDR1 LNHDA, CDR2 SQIVND (reference sequence). The V end was cut by 6 bases, the J end by 7 bases, with 15 bases between. This CDR3 spans 13 amino acids. CDR3 amino acids: CASSEDDPGTQYF. Incomplete CDR3 DNA: TGTGCCAGTAGCGAAGATGACCCAGGGACC.

This clone was seen at least ten times. CDR3 DNA, as far as it was read: TGTGCCAGCTCACCACCGAGACAGGGGGCTTTGGGACGCACCGGGGAG. This sequence encodes CASSPPRQGALGRTGE. The whole CDR3 reads CASSPPRQGALGRTGELFF. The J gene is TRBJ2-2, the V gene TRBV18; TRBD1 matches at 10 bases. The CDR3 end falls 3 residues outside the read, so it is completed with the germline J gene. V shed 0 bases, J shed 4 bases, and the junction held 11 bases outside the gene matches. There are 19 residues in the CDR3. The V gene's germline CDR1 is KGHSH and CDR2 LQKENI.

This clone showed up many times. The CDR3 is cut off 3 residues early in the read; its end comes from the germline J gene. V is TRBV7-3 and J is TRBJ1-1; D is ambiguous. Trimming removed 5 bases at V and 0 bases at J, with 7 bases between. CDR1 is SGHTA and CDR2 is FQGTGA in the germline V gene. This CDR3 contains 13 residues. CDR3 bases read: TGTGCCAGCAGCATGCAGGTGAACACTGAA. This gives the protein CASSMQVNTE. The complete CDR3 reads CASSMQVNTEAFF.

This clone was found many times. The DNA ends 3 residues before the CDR3 does, and the rest of the CDR3 is filled in from the germline J gene. This chain uses TRBV27 with TRBJ1-2, with 7 positions matching TRBD1. The CDR3 is 15 amino acids. Germline values: CDR1 MNHEY, CDR2 SMNVEV (reference sequence). J gave up 2 bases and V 4 bases, and 7 bases lay outside the gene matches. This CDR3 is CASSSRDSSNYGYTF. CDR3 bases read: TGTGCCAGCAGTTCCCGGGACAGCTCAAACTATGGC.

This clone was seen many times. The chain's CDR3 is CSGSTSGSSTDTQYF. The CDR3 bases that were read are TGCAGTGGCTCAACGTCAGGCTCTAGCACAGATACG. The chain has TRBV20-1 and TRBJ2-3; D call uncertain. The sequenced fragment ends 3 residues before the CDR3 boundary, so the rest is inferred from the germline J gene. V was pared by 7 bases and J by 0 bases, with 17 bases between. This CDR3 is built from 15 residues. The germline V gene encodes CDR1 DFQATT and CDR2 SNEGSKA (reference sequence).

This clone was found a few times. The read stops 3 residues short of the end of the CDR3; the missing end is completed from the germline J gene. V is TRBV5-1 and J is TRBJ2-5; maybe TRBD2 (5 bases). V shed 5 bases and J shed 4 bases, with 18 bases lying between them. CDR3 length: 15 residues. CDR1 and CDR2 (germline): SGHRS, YFSETQ. The CDR3: CASSPTPTSRETQYF. Partial CDR3 DNA: TGCGCCAGCAGTCCGACCCCTACTAGTCGAGAGACC.

There are a few counts of this clone. The read gets to within 3 residues of the CDR3 end, and the germline J gene fills in the rest. This chain joins TRBV29-1 and TRBJ2-1; a possible D gene is TRBD1 (5 bases). CDR1 is SQVTM and CDR2 is ANQGSEA in the germline V gene. This CDR3 spans 12 amino acids. The V end was cut by 7 bases, the J end by 1 base, with 8 bases between. The part of the CDR3 DNA that was read is TGCAGCGGCAGGGTTTCCTACAATGAG. This encodes CSGRVSYNE. The whole CDR3 protein reads CSGRVSYNEQFF.

This clone was counted at least ten times. The observed sequence ends 3 residues before the CDR3 terminus, with the missing tail filled in from the germline J gene. Other DNA sequences from this sample encode an identical CDR3 as well. The chain has TRBV5-1 and TRBJ1-1, with TRBD1 as a possible D gene (6 bases). V was pared by 0 bases and J by 1 base, with 7 bases between. This CDR3 spans 14 amino acids. CDR1 SGHRS and CDR2 YFSETQ come from the germline V gene. Incomplete CDR3 DNA: TGCGCCAGCAGCTTGGAAGGGGGGAACACTGAA. It translates to CASSLEGGNTE. The whole CDR3 sequence is CASSLEGGNTEAFF.

This clone was seen ten or more times. The read halts 3 residues ahead of the CDR3 end, with the missing end drawn from the germline J gene. The J gene is TRBJ1-5, the V gene TRBV11-2; D might be TRBD1 (6 bases). This CDR3 has 15 residues. Per germline, CDR1 SGHAT and CDR2 FQNNGV. V lost 5 bases to trimming and J lost 6 bases, with 17 bases between them. The CDR3 reads CASSPGQGRVQPQHF. The sequenced CDR3 bases are TGTGCCAGCAGCCCTGGGCAGGGGCGCGTTCAGCCC.

On this clone: One end of the junction fails to match germline, which may point to a read error. The read gets to within 3 residues of the CDR3 end, and the germline J gene fills in the rest. The chain joins TRBV6-1 to TRBJ2-7; TRBD2 matches 9 bases. There are 14 residues in the CDR3. Per the germline V gene, CDR1 is MNHNS and CDR2 is SASEGT. The CDR3 sequence: CASSEAGGRYEQYF. The part of the CDR3 DNA that was read is TGTGCCAGCAGCGAAGCGGGGGGAAGGTACGAG.

This clone was picked up many times. CDR3 DNA (partial): TGTGCCTGGAACCCGTCCCACTTCGATGAG. This codes for CAWNPSHFDE. The full CDR3 protein reads CAWNPSHFDEQFF. This chain links TRBV30 with TRBJ2-1; D unclear. Sequencing ends 3 residues short of the CDR3 end; the germline J gene provides the rest. Deletions cut 4 bases from V and 8 bases from J, with 15 bases between. Per the germline V gene, CDR1 is GTSNPN and CDR2 is SVGIG (reference sequence). This CDR3 has 13 residues.

This clone appeared a few times. The sequenced fragment ends 3 residues before the CDR3 boundary, so the rest is inferred from the germline J gene. The chain links TRBV7-3 to TRBJ2-2; possibly TRBD2 for D (6 bases). Germline-derived CDR1 and CDR2 are SGHTA and FQGTGA. The CDR3 has 14 amino acids. Trimming pared 5 bases from V and 10 bases from J, leaving 17 bases between. CDR3 amino acids: CASSVGTSPEELFF. The sequenced CDR3 bases are TGTGCCAGCAGCGTTGGGACTTCCCCAGAGGAG.

This clone was observed at least ten times. The CDR3 goes on 3 residues after the read ends, and that part is filled in from the germline J gene. This chain links TRBV20-1 with TRBJ2-7; either TRBD1 or TRBD2 may fit D (5 bases each). V lost 6 bases and J lost 4, with 13 bases in between. There are 12 residues in the CDR3. Germline V gene sequence: CDR1 DFQATT, CDR2 SNEGSKA (reference sequence). Partial CDR3 DNA: TGCAGTGCCGCAAGAGGGGCGTACGAG. It specifies CSAARGAYE. From start to end, the CDR3 is CSAARGAYEQYF.

This clone turned up a few times. The CDR3 is cut off 3 residues early in the read; its end comes from the germline J gene. This chain uses TRBV5-1 with TRBJ2-7, with D perhaps matching TRBD2 (6 bases). Germline lookup yields CDR1 SGHRS and CDR2 YFSETQ. Trimming removed 4 bases from V and 5 bases from J, with 22 bases in between. This CDR3 region has 16 residues. The CDR3 DNA, read in part, is TGCGCCAGCAGCCCTGAAGTTGCGGGATTCACTAACGAG. The encoded protein is CASSPEVAGFTNE. The full CDR3 protein is CASSPEVAGFTNEQYF.

Many counts were recorded for this clone. The read is 3 residues too short to cover the CDR3 end, so that end is filled in from the germline J gene. The chain carries TRBV28 and TRBJ2-7, with D tentatively TRBD2 (5 bases). Germline-derived CDR1 and CDR2 are MDHEN and SYDVKM. Trimming cost V 8 bases and J 0 bases, with 14 bases left between them. This CDR3 has 14 amino acids. The DNA read from the CDR3 is TGTGCCAGCCGGGGAGCGGCTCTCTCCTACGAG. It yields the protein CASRGAALSYE. The CDR3 in its entirety is CASRGAALSYEQYF.

This clone was counted only a few times. Sequencing ends 3 residues short of the CDR3 end; the germline J gene provides the rest. The V call is TRBV19, the J call TRBJ2-1, with 13 bases matching TRBD2. This CDR3 region has 16 residues. Per the germline V gene, CDR1 is LNHDA and CDR2 is SQIVND (reference sequence). With 6 bases clipped from V and 7 bases from J, the junction kept 9 bases outside the gene matches. The CDR3: CASSRTSGRLDNEQFF. The sequenced CDR3 bases are TGTGCCAGTAGCCGGACTAGCGGGAGACTTGATAATGAG.

This clone was seen only a few times. The read terminates 3 residues before the CDR3 end, so the remaining end is supplied by the germline J gene. The chain links TRBV7-6 to TRBJ2-7, with 11 bases identical to TRBD1. The junction had 5 bases not matched to a gene; V was cut back by 5 bases and J by 5 bases. This CDR3 region has 14 residues. CDR1 is SGHVS, CDR2 FNYEAQ, per germline. The CDR3 reads CASSNGQGANEQYF. CDR3 DNA (partial): TGTGCCAGCAGCAACGGACAGGGGGCAAACGAG.

This clone came up a few times. The CDR3 end falls 3 residues outside the read, so it is completed with the germline J gene. The chain is built from TRBV2 and TRBJ1-4, with a tentative D call TRBD1 (5 bases). This CDR3 contains 12 residues. Trimming took 7 bases from V and 8 from J, leaving 11 bases between them. In germline, CDR1 is SNHLY, CDR2 FYNNEI. The CDR3: CASTSTAEKLFF. CDR3 DNA (partial): TGTGCCAGCACCTCGACAGCAGAAAAA.

As concerns this clone: The read terminates 3 residues ahead of where the CDR3 ends, so the germline J gene completes it. The chain is built from TRBV11-3 and TRBJ2-7; D is ambiguous. Germline V gene data show CDR1 as SGHNT and CDR2 as YENEEA. Trimming removed 5 bases at V and 5 bases at J, with 13 bases between. The length of the CDR3 is 13 residues. Partial CDR3 DNA: TGTGCCAGCAGCCGGGTCCCCTTCGACGAG. Its protein is CASSRVPFDE. The whole CDR3 protein reads CASSRVPFDEQYF. Together with reference TRBV11-3 and TRBJ2-7, the CDR3 gives the full variable domain: EAGVVQSPRYKIIEKKQPVAFWCNPISGHNTLYWYLQNLGQGPELLIRYENEEAVDDSQLPKDRFSAERLKGVDSTLKIQPAELGDSAVYLCASSRVPFDEQYFGPGTRLTVT.

This clone was seen many times. The CDR3 is cut off 3 residues early in the read; its end comes from the germline J gene. The chain recombines TRBV12-5 with TRBJ2-3, with D perhaps matching TRBD2 (5 bases). Trimming took off 7 bases at V and 6 bases at J, with 17 bases between the two ends. The CDR3 spans 14 residues. The germline V gene encodes CDR1 LGHNT and CDR2 FRNRAP. CDR3 in amino acids: CASALAQRRDTQYF. The sequenced part of the CDR3 DNA is TGTGCTAGTGCTCTAGCACAGAGACGGGATACG.

This clone was counted at least ten times. The CDR3 goes on 3 residues after the read ends, and that part is filled in from the germline J gene. This chain joins TRBV7-8 and TRBJ2-3, with TRBD2 as a possible D gene (5 bases). The germline V gene encodes CDR1 SGHVS and CDR2 FQNEAQ. This CDR3 region has 15 residues. Trimming shortened V by 1 base and J by 1 base, and 9 bases separated the two germline ends. CDR3 DNA, as far as it was read: TGTGCCAGCAGCTTAGGAGGGTCGCGCACAGATACG. Its protein is CASSLGGSRTDT. The entire CDR3 is CASSLGGSRTDTQYF.

This clone was detected many times. Coverage ceases 3 residues before the CDR3 finishes, and the germline J gene fills in the end. This sequence joins TRBV7-2 and TRBJ1-5, with D perhaps TRBD1 (5 bases). Germline CDR1 reads SGHTA; CDR2 reads FQGNSA. The V gene lost 3 bases and the J gene lost 7 bases, with 10 bases spanning the gap. The CDR3 loop spans 13 amino acids. The covered CDR3 bases are TGTGCCAGCAGCTTGGTACAGGACCAGCCC. This translates into CASSLVQDQP. The CDR3, in full, reads CASSLVQDQPQHF.